These T cell receptor beta chains were read from a single sample in a study of cytomegalovirus exposure and HLA in healthy donors. Measured with immunoSEQ multiplex PCR; TCRdb has only the in-frame clones, and not every one. The profile shows some 130,000 clones, 60% to 80% of them singletons. Specimen: PBMCs. The receptors originated from a man between 18 and 29 years old in good health and CMV-seronegative. Both conserved end residues are part of each CDR3. Each record gives: CDR3 length, J gene, V gene, clone size, D gene, CDR3 protein, CDR3 DNA. The D gene is left open where the match is weak. Size is omitted from some rows. Given values are once, few, many or a class for expanded clones.

CDR3 length: 15; J gene: TRBJ1-1; V gene: TRBV4-2; clone size: -; D gene: -; CDR3 protein: CASSQQGFVNTEAFF; CDR3 DNA: TGTGCCAGCAGCCAACAGGGGTTCGTCAACACTGAAGCTTTCTTT
CDR3 length: 15; J gene: TRBJ2-6; V gene: TRBV5-4; clone size: -; D gene: -; CDR3 protein: CASSSRVSGANVLTF; CDR3 DNA: TGTGCCAGCAGCTCCAGGGTGTCTGGGGCCAACGTCCTGACTTTC
CDR3 length: 13; J gene: TRBJ2-7; V gene: TRBV19; clone size: -; D gene: -; CDR3 protein: CASSIGGNYEQYF; CDR3 DNA: TGTGCCAGTAGTATAGGGGGCAACTACGAGCAGTACTTC
CDR3 length: 13; J gene: TRBJ2-5; V gene: TRBV4-3; clone size: -; D gene: -; CDR3 protein: CASSQETGETQYF; CDR3 DNA: TGCGCCAGCAGCCAAGAGACAGGTGAGACCCAGTACTTC
CDR3 length: 15; J gene: TRBJ1-1; V gene: TRBV5-4; clone size: few; D gene: -; CDR3 protein: CASSTMTEMNTEAFF; CDR3 DNA: TGTGCCAGCAGCACCATGACAGAAATGAACACTGAAGCTTTCTTT
CDR3 length: 11; J gene: TRBJ1-1; V gene: TRBV6-4; clone size: -; D gene: -; CDR3 protein: CATRHGREAFF; CDR3 DNA: TGTGCCACCCGACATGGGCGTGAAGCTTTCTTT
CDR3 length: 12; J gene: TRBJ1-2; V gene: TRBV10-3; clone size: -; D gene: TRBD1; CDR3 protein: CAISPTGNGYTF; CDR3 DNA: TGTGCCATCAGTCCGACAGGGAATGGCTACACCTTC
CDR3 length: 16; J gene: TRBJ2-1; V gene: TRBV5-1; clone size: -; D gene: -; CDR3 protein: CASSLGPGSPYNEQFF; CDR3 DNA: TGCGCCAGCAGCTTGGGTCCAGGGTCCCCCTACAATGAGCAGTTCTTC
CDR3 length: 14; J gene: TRBJ1-5; V gene: TRBV7-9; clone size: once; D gene: -; CDR3 protein: CASSLLGEKQPQHF; CDR3 DNA: TGTGCCAGCAGCTTACTCGGTGAGAAGCAGCCCCAGCATTTT
CDR3 length: 14; J gene: TRBJ2-1; V gene: TRBV5-1; clone size: -; D gene: -; CDR3 protein: CASSLGSGGYEQFF; CDR3 DNA: TGCGCCAGCAGCTTGGGATCCGGAGGATATGAGCAGTTCTTC
CDR3 length: 16; J gene: TRBJ2-2; V gene: TRBV7-6; clone size: -; D gene: -; CDR3 protein: CASSFLAGSNTGELFF; CDR3 DNA: TGTGCCAGCAGCTTCCTCGCAGGGTCGAACACCGGGGAGCTGTTTTTT
CDR3 length: 15; J gene: TRBJ1-5; V gene: TRBV6-6; clone size: -; D gene: -; CDR3 protein: CASSYLGAGDQPQHF; CDR3 DNA: TGTGCCAGCAGTTACTTAGGGGCAGGAGATCAGCCCCAGCATTTT
CDR3 length: 15; J gene: TRBJ1-6; V gene: TRBV6-5; clone size: -; D gene: -; CDR3 protein: CASSYSTGGGSPLHF; CDR3 DNA: TGTGCCAGCAGTTACTCGACCGGGGGGGGATCACCCCTCCACTTT
CDR3 length: 15; J gene: TRBJ2-2; V gene: TRBV4-3; clone size: -; D gene: -; CDR3 protein: CASSPHTGVVGELFF; CDR3 DNA: TGCGCCAGCAGCCCTCATACGGGGGTAGTCGGGGAGCTGTTTTTT
CDR3 length: 19; J gene: TRBJ2-3; V gene: TRBV18; clone size: -; D gene: TRBD2; CDR3 protein: CASSPLRTSGVPGTDTQYF; CDR3 DNA: TGTGCCAGCTCACCTCTCCGGACTAGCGGGGTCCCCGGAACAGATACGCAGTATTTT
CDR3 length: 12; J gene: TRBJ1-1; V gene: TRBV6-5; clone size: -; D gene: -; CDR3 protein: CASTGYNTEAFF; CDR3 DNA: TGTGCCAGCACAGGGTACAACACTGAAGCTTTCTTT
CDR3 length: 15; J gene: TRBJ1-1; V gene: TRBV21-1; clone size: -; D gene: -; CDR3 protein: CASRISGARDTEAFF; CDR3 DNA: TGTGCCAGCCGCATCTCAGGGGCTCGGGACACTGAAGCTTTCTTT
CDR3 length: 15; J gene: TRBJ1-2; V gene: TRBV6-6; clone size: few; D gene: TRBD1; CDR3 protein: CASMLGQTLYYGYTF; CDR3 DNA: TGTGCCAGCATGCTGGGACAGACTCTTTACTATGGCTACACCTTC
CDR3 length: 16; J gene: TRBJ1-1; V gene: TRBV15; clone size: -; D gene: TRBD1; CDR3 protein: CATNTGTGRLVTEAFF; CDR3 DNA: TGTGCCACCAATACCGGGACAGGGAGGTTGGTCACTGAAGCTTTCTTT
CDR3 length: 16; J gene: TRBJ2-5; V gene: TRBV19; clone size: -; D gene: -; CDR3 protein: CASSMGIGGLQETQYF; CDR3 DNA: TGTGCCAGTAGTATGGGGATTGGGGGCCTACAAGAGACCCAGTACTTC
CDR3 length: 14; J gene: TRBJ2-5; V gene: TRBV5-6; clone size: -; D gene: TRBD1; CDR3 protein: CASSLATGGETQYF; CDR3 DNA: TGTGCCAGCAGCTTGGCCACAGGGGGGGAGACCCAGTACTTC
CDR3 length: 15; J gene: TRBJ1-1; V gene: TRBV5-4; clone size: -; D gene: -; CDR3 protein: CASSPGSSGAYYAFF; CDR3 DNA: TGTGCCAGCAGCCCAGGGAGTAGCGGAGCCTATTATGCTTTCTTT
CDR3 length: 13; J gene: TRBJ2-7; V gene: TRBV4-3; clone size: -; D gene: -; CDR3 protein: CASSTFEGYEQYF; CDR3 DNA: TGCGCCAGCAGCACCTTTGAGGGCTACGAGCAGTACTTC
CDR3 length: 12; J gene: TRBJ2-7; V gene: TRBV29-1; clone size: -; D gene: -; CDR3 protein: CSVLGRAYEQYF; CDR3 DNA: TGCAGCGTGCTCGGCAGGGCCTACGAGCAGTACTTC
CDR3 length: 16; J gene: TRBJ2-1; V gene: TRBV15; clone size: -; D gene: -; CDR3 protein: CATSITGLSDYNEQFF; CDR3 DNA: TGTGCCACCAGTATAACAGGTCTTTCCGACTACAATGAGCAGTTCTTC
CDR3 length: 13; J gene: TRBJ2-2; V gene: TRBV18; clone size: -; D gene: -; CDR3 protein: CASSPLNSGELFF; CDR3 DNA: TGTGCCAGCTCACCACTCAACTCCGGGGAGCTGTTTTTT
CDR3 length: 16; J gene: TRBJ1-5; V gene: TRBV18; clone size: -; D gene: TRBD1; CDR3 protein: CASSPGTGFSNQPQHF; CDR3 DNA: TGTGCCAGCTCACCCGGGACAGGGTTTAGCAATCAGCCCCAGCATTTT
CDR3 length: 15; J gene: TRBJ1-1; V gene: TRBV5-4; clone size: -; D gene: TRBD1; CDR3 protein: CASSLGTARDTEAFF; CDR3 DNA: TGTGCCAGCAGCCTAGGGACAGCCAGGGACACTGAAGCTTTCTTT
CDR3 length: 14; J gene: TRBJ2-1; V gene: TRBV5-1; clone size: -; D gene: -; CDR3 protein: CASSLEPDRLEQFF; CDR3 DNA: TGCGCCAGCAGCTTGGAACCAGACAGACTTGAGCAGTTCTTC
CDR3 length: 15; J gene: TRBJ1-3; V gene: TRBV19; clone size: -; D gene: TRBD1; CDR3 protein: CASHRQGAGGNTIYF; CDR3 DNA: TGTGCCAGCCATAGACAGGGGGCCGGTGGAAACACCATATATTTT
CDR3 length: 14; J gene: TRBJ1-2; V gene: TRBV11-2; clone size: -; D gene: -; CDR3 protein: CASSYNFRTDGYTF; CDR3 DNA: TGTGCCAGCAGCTACAACTTCCGGACAGACGGCTACACCTTC
CDR3 length: 14; J gene: TRBJ2-7; V gene: TRBV30; clone size: -; D gene: TRBD2; CDR3 protein: CAWSLLAGAYEQYF; CDR3 DNA: TGTGCCTGGAGCCTCCTAGCGGGGGCCTACGAGCAGTACTTC
CDR3 length: 14; J gene: TRBJ1-4; V gene: TRBV7-6; clone size: once; D gene: -; CDR3 protein: CASSPGVTNEKLFF; CDR3 DNA: TGTGCCAGCAGCCCAGGGGTGACTAATGAAAAACTGTTTTTT
CDR3 length: 15; J gene: TRBJ2-3; V gene: TRBV5-1; clone size: -; D gene: -; CDR3 protein: CASSLEQGSTDTQYF; CDR3 DNA: TGCGCCAGCAGCTTGGAACAGGGCAGCACAGATACGCAGTATTTT
CDR3 length: 14; J gene: TRBJ2-3; V gene: TRBV4-1; clone size: -; D gene: -; CDR3 protein: CASSHKSGADTQYF; CDR3 DNA: TGCGCCAGCAGCCACAAGTCAGGGGCAGATACGCAGTATTTT